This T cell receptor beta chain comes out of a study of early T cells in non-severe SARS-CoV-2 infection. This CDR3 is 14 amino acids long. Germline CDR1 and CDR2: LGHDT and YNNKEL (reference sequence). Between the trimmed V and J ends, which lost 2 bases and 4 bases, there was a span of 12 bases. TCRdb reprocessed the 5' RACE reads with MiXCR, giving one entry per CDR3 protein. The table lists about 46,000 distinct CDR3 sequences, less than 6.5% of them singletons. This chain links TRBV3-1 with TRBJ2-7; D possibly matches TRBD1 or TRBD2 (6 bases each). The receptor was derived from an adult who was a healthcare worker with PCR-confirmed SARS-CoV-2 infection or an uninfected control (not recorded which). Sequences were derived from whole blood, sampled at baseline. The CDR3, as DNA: TGTGCCAGCAGCCAACGGGGGCTCTGGTACGAGCAGTACTTC. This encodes CASSQRGLWYEQYF.